This TCR beta chain was observed in a study of CD8 T cells in Susac syndrome. Looked up from germline, CDR1 is SNHLY and CDR2 is FYNNEI. CDR3 length equals 14 residues. V was pared by 4 bases and J by 6 bases, with 13 bases between. CD8+ and CD4+ T cells from blood underwent TCR beta sequencing, which was carried out in a high-throughput format. The CD8+ and CD4+ T cells were isolated magnetically using a negative isolation approach, whereas the TEMRA cells were enriched by FACS. Study-level results: The relatively small number of individuals in the TCR sequencing and HLA analysis was acknowledged by the study.

This clonotype came up once. What it binds is not known. Random hexamers were used to reverse transcribe an amount of roughly 0.45 to 1 ug RNA. Amplification of TCR beta CDR3 across 54 Vbeta and 13 Jbeta was performed with immunoSEQ multiplex PCR. TCRdb independently ran MiXCR on the immunoSEQ multiplex PCR reads; one entry per CDR3 protein. Among some 120,000 distinct CDR3 sequences listed, roughly 94% were seen once. V is TRBV2 and J is TRBJ1-5; perhaps TRBD1 as D (5 bases). The TCR comes from a human donor in good health. Sequencing was done on a sample of CD4+ T cells from PBMCs. This CDR3 reads CASSVQSQGQPQHF. CDR3 nucleotides: TGTGCCAGCAGTGTCCAGTCGCAGGGTCAGCCCCAGCATTTT.